Below are 24 T cell receptor beta chains sequenced from a single sample in a study of beta chain features in type 1 diabetes. Expressed TCRB transcripts got sequenced, as all isolated RNA was reverse transcribed. TCRdb's copy holds only in-frame clones and misses some; the assay was immunoSEQ multiplex PCR. The sample holds under 70,000 clones, about three fifths seen once. Study conclusions and caveats: Moderately but significantly shorter TCRB CDR3s were found in Type 1 diabetes patients in all four CD4+ subsets.

For these receptors, no antigen is known. The specimen sequenced was stem cell memory CD4+ T cells from blood. The receptors were gathered from a woman aged 30 to 39 with type 1 diabetes.

The gene calls are TRBV2 and TRBJ1-1; the match to TRBD1 covers 9 bases. V was pared by 5 bases and J by 6 bases, with 10 bases of the junction left unmatched. CDR1 SNHLY and CDR2 FYNNEI come from the germline V gene. The CDR3 is made up of 15 amino acids. CDR3 protein: CASSRSGQGIAEAFF. Here the CDR3 DNA reads TGTGCCAGCAGTAGATCAGGACAGGGGATCGCTGAAGCTTTCTTT. The variable domain in full, completed from reference TRBV2 and TRBJ1-1, reads EPEVTQTPSHQVTQMGQEVILRCVPISNHLYFYWYRQILGQKVEFLVSFYNNEISEKSEIFDDQFSVERPDGSNFTLKIRSTKLEDSAMYFCASSRSGQGIAEAFFGQGTRLTVV.

V is TRBV14 and J is TRBJ1-1, with 11 bases that match TRBD1. Trimming took 4 bases from V and 3 from J; bases not matched to a gene: 7. The CDR3 spans 16 residues. Germline values: CDR1 SGHDN, CDR2 FVKESK. CDR3 nucleotides: TGTGCCAGCAGCCTTCTCCCGGGACAGGGGGACACTGAAGCTTTCTTT. Its protein is CASSLLPGQGDTEAFF. The variable domain in full, completed from reference TRBV14 and TRBJ1-1, reads EAGVTQFPSHSVIEKGQTVTLRCDPISGHDNLYWYRRVMGKEIKFLLHFVKESKQDESGMPNNRFLAERTGGTYSTLKVQPAELEDSGVYFCASSLLPGQGDTEAFFGQGTRLTVV.

The chain recombines TRBV7-3 with TRBJ2-3, with TRBD1 identical over 7 bases. V dropped 2 bases and J dropped 4; count of bases not matched to a gene: 6. The CDR3 consists of 15 residues. Germline-derived CDR1 and CDR2 are SGHTA and FQGTGA. CDR3 nucleotide sequence: TGTGCCAGCAGCTTAGAGGGACAGCAAGCAGATACGCAGTATTTT. This translates into CASSLEGQQADTQYF.

The table lists this clone with a count of one. The chain is built from TRBV27 and TRBJ2-7; maybe TRBD1 (6 bases). Trimming left V 4 bases short and J 5 bases short, with 15 bases between. This CDR3 region has 14 residues. Germline CDR1 reads MNHEY; CDR2 reads SMNVEV (reference sequence). The CDR3 protein is CASSSHTGFNEQYF. The CDR3 DNA reads TGTGCCAGCAGTTCACACACAGGGTTCAACGAGCAGTACTTC.

The chain couples TRBV7-2 to TRBJ2-3; possible D gene TRBD2, 5 bases. CDR3 length: 13 residues. Between the trimmed V and J ends, which lost 5 bases and 6 bases, there was a span of 12 bases. CDR1 is SGHTA, CDR2 FQGNSA, per germline. CDR3 in DNA: TGTGCCAGCAGCCCAATCTCGGGGGATACGCAGTATTTT. It codes for CASSPISGDTQYF.

The sample holds a few counts of this clone. This chain uses TRBV6-5 with TRBJ1-1; TRBD1 aligns across 7 bases. The CDR3 spans 15 residues. Trimming at V came to 2 bases and at J to 3 bases, leaving 6 bases not matched to a gene. Germline V gene sequence: CDR1 MNHEY, CDR2 SVGAGI. DNA of the CDR3: TGTGCCAGCAGTTACCGACCACAGGGGCACACTGAAGCTTTCTTT. Amino acids: CASSYRPQGHTEAFF.

The chain carries TRBV29-1 and TRBJ2-1, with D uncertain. Between the trimmed V and J ends, which lost 7 bases and 5 bases, there was a span of 9 bases. This CDR3 is 11 amino acids long. Germline V gives CDR1 SQVTM, CDR2 ANQGSEA. This CDR3 reads CSADDNNEQFF. Here the CDR3 DNA reads TGCAGCGCCGACGACAACAATGAGCAGTTCTTC.

This clone came up once. V gene TRBV30 combines with J gene TRBJ2-5; maybe TRBD1 (6 bases). Trimming removed 3 bases at V and 5 bases at J, with 10 bases between. This CDR3 is 12 amino acids long. Germline V gene lookup returns CDR1 GTSNPN and CDR2 SVGIG (reference sequence). For the CDR3, the DNA is TGTGCCTGGAGACAGGGCTGGGAGACCCAGTACTTC. As protein: CAWRQGWETQYF. Drawing the rest from reference TRBV30 and TRBJ2-5, the complete variable domain is SQTIHQWPATLVQPVGSPLSLECTVEGTSNPNLYWYRQAAGRGLQLLFYSVGIGQISSEVPQNLSASRPQDRQFILSSKKLLLSDSGFYLCAWRQGWETQYFGPGTRLLVL.

The CDR3 reads CASTRDSSYEQYF. The DNA for the CDR3 is TGTGCCAGCACCCGGGACAGTTCCTACGAGCAGTACTTC. The genes are TRBV28 and TRBJ2-7; 7 bases fit TRBD1. V shed 7 bases, J shed 1 base, and the junction held 4 bases outside the gene matches. This CDR3 has 13 residues. The germline V gene encodes CDR1 MDHEN and CDR2 SYDVKM.

This clone was detected a few times. This chain uses TRBV28 with TRBJ2-3, with 8 nucleotides matching TRBD2. The germline V gene encodes CDR1 MDHEN and CDR2 SYDVKM. The CDR3 is made up of 14 amino acids. Trimming cost V 7 bases and J 2 bases; bases outside gene matches: 5. The CDR3 region has the DNA TGTGCCAGCATTGAGCGGGGGATCACAGATACGCAGTATTTT. Translated: CASIERGITDTQYF.

The chain employs TRBV29-1 and TRBJ2-5; possibly TRBD2 for D (5 bases). Per germline, CDR1 SQVTM and CDR2 ANQGSEA. This CDR3 is 12 amino acids long. V was clipped by 2 bases and J by 5 bases, with 9 bases between them. The chain's CDR3 is CSVETGLETQYF. The CDR3 DNA follows: TGCAGCGTTGAAACGGGGTTGGAGACCCAGTACTTC.

This sequence joins TRBV7-2 and TRBJ2-3; 13 positions agree with TRBD2. There are 16 residues in the CDR3. Trimming removed 5 bases from V and 1 base from J; junction bases left unmatched: 3. CDR1 and CDR2 from the germline V gene are SGHTA and FQGNSA. The CDR3 is CASSPGLAGGTDTQYF. In DNA form, the CDR3 reads TGTGCCAGCAGCCCCGGACTAGCGGGGGGCACAGATACGCAGTATTTT.

About this clone: One end of the junction is discordant with germline, which a read error may explain. The V call is TRBV19, the J call TRBJ2-1; possibly TRBD1 or TRBD2 for D (5 bases each). The CDR3 has 14 amino acids. Germline CDR1 is LNHDA and CDR2 is SQIVND (reference sequence). CDR3 residues: CASRIEGSNNEQFF. CDR3 bases: TGTGCCAGTAGAATAGAGGGGAGCAACAATGAGCAGTTCTTC.

V and J are TRBV29-1 and TRBJ1-2, with 7 bases lining up with TRBD1. The J segment lost 5 bases and the V segment lost 6 bases, leaving 6 bases of the junction unmatched. Germline V gene data show CDR1 as SQVTM and CDR2 as ANQGSEA. This CDR3 has 12 amino acids. CDR3 nucleotide sequence: TGCAGCGTGGGGACAGATACTTATGGCTACACCTTC. This encodes CSVGTDTYGYTF.

The chain has TRBV10-3 and TRBJ2-7, with D perhaps TRBD2 (6 bases). The germline V and J ends were trimmed by 6 bases and 7 bases, with 16 bases remaining between them. Germline loops: CDR1 ENHRY, CDR2 SYGVKD. There are 13 residues in the CDR3. CDR3 amino acids: CAISAGTGGEQYF. The CDR3 DNA is TGTGCCATCAGCGCCGGGACCGGGGGAGAGCAGTACTTC.

The chain links TRBV11-2 to TRBJ2-1; D is uncertain. V gave up 5 bases and J gave up 2 bases, with 10 bases separating them. CDR3 length equals 14 residues. Germline loops: CDR1 SGHAT, CDR2 FQNNGV. The DNA for the CDR3 is TGTGCCAGCAGCCCATCGACAACCTACAATGAGCAGTTCTTC. The encoded protein is CASSPSTTYNEQFF.

This chain links TRBV30 with TRBJ1-5; a possible D gene is TRBD1 (6 bases). The CDR3 runs to 17 residues. Trimming took off 2 bases at V and 2 bases at J, with 19 bases between the two ends. The V gene's germline CDR1 is GTSNPN and CDR2 SVGIG (reference sequence). Here the CDR3 DNA reads TGTGCCTGGAGTAGGTGGCTTGACAGGTCGGGCAATCAGCCCCAGCATTTT. Amino acids: CAWSRWLDRSGNQPQHF.

The chain employs TRBV5-6 and TRBJ1-3; D remains ambiguous. Trimming left V 3 bases short and J 4 bases short, with 14 bases between. CDR1 and CDR2 from the germline V gene are SGHDT and YYEEEE. This CDR3 has 15 amino acids. The CDR3 loop reads CASSSTRLTGNTIYF. The CDR3 DNA reads TGTGCCAGCAGCTCGACCAGGCTGACCGGAAACACCATATATTTT.

In nucleotides, the CDR3 is TGTGCCAGCTCACCACAAGAGCAAGAGACCCAGTACTTC. This sequence encodes CASSPQEQETQYF. V usage is TRBV18 and J usage is TRBJ2-5; D unresolved. Germline V gene sequence: CDR1 KGHSH, CDR2 LQKENI. Trimming cost V 1 base and J 2 bases, with 5 bases left between them. The CDR3 is made up of 13 amino acids. Together with reference TRBV18 and TRBJ2-5, the CDR3 gives the full variable domain: NAGVMQNPRHLVRRRGQEARLRCSPMKGHSHVYWYRQLPEEGLKFMVYLQKENIIDESGMPKERFSAEFPKEGPSILRIQQVVRGDSAAYFCASSPQEQETQYFGPGTRLLVL.

This clone appeared once. The chain links TRBV11-3 to TRBJ2-7; 10 bases agree with TRBD1. The CDR3 runs 11 residues. With V trimmed by 1 base and J by 13 bases, 1 base remained unmatched. Germline V lookup: CDR1 SGHNT, CDR2 YENEEA. The CDR3 region has the DNA TGTGCCAGCAGCTTAGGGGACAGGGGTTACTTC. This sequence encodes CASSLGDRGYF.

This clone was observed a single time. V is TRBV7-3 and J is TRBJ2-3; perhaps TRBD1 as D (5 bases). The CDR3 consists of 14 residues. Germline values: CDR1 SGHTA, CDR2 FQGTGA. Trimming shortened V by 4 bases and J by 6 bases, and 14 bases separated the two germline ends. The CDR3 spells CASSSGLDRDTQYF. For the CDR3, the DNA is TGTGCCAGCAGCTCAGGGTTAGATCGTGATACGCAGTATTTT.

This sequence joins TRBV30 and TRBJ2-1; D might be TRBD2 (5 bases). The CDR3 runs to 13 residues. Germline V gives CDR1 GTSNPN, CDR2 SVGIG (reference sequence). The V and J ends lost 5 bases and 10 bases respectively, with 18 bases between them. The CDR3: CAWLAVAGQEQFF. The CDR3 DNA follows: TGTGCCTGGCTGGCCGTGGCGGGCCAGGAGCAGTTCTTC.

The chain recombines TRBV6-5 with TRBJ2-7; D call uncertain. CDR1 is MNHEY and CDR2 is SVGAGI in the germline V gene. The CDR3 contains 14 residues. The V end was cut by 2 bases, the J end by 0 bases, with 8 bases between. The CDR3 coding sequence is TGTGCCAGCAGTTACGCTCCTAGCTCCTACGAGCAGTACTTC. Its protein is CASSYAPSSYEQYF.

This clone was recorded only once. The CDR3 loop is CAGASGYEQYF. The DNA of the CDR3 is TGTGCCGGAGCTAGCGGCTACGAGCAGTACTTC. This sequence joins TRBV2 and TRBJ2-7, with 7 bases lining up with TRBD2. The germline gives CDR1 SNHLY, CDR2 FYNNEI. The J segment lost 3 bases and the V segment lost 11 bases, leaving 4 bases of the junction unmatched. The CDR3 loop spans 11 amino acids.